Below are 7 T cell receptor beta chains sequenced from a single sample in a study of shared clonotypes between healthy human individuals. This table comes from immunoSEQ multiplex PCR, and its TCRdb copy is limited to in-frame clones, with some not included. The sample holds millions of clones, 90% to 95% seen once. Sequences were obtained from naive CD4+ T cells sorted from blood. This sample's subset: CD45RA+ positively selected. Receptors were obtained from a man between 18 and 29 years old in good health.

The chain employs TRBV11-2 and TRBJ2-7; maybe TRBD2 (5 bases). From germline, CDR1 is SGHAT and CDR2 FQNNGV. The V gene lost 0 bases and the J gene lost 0 bases, with 6 bases spanning the gap. CDR3 length: 14 residues. The CDR3 sequence: CASSLELVSYEQYF. As DNA, the CDR3 is TGTGCCAGCAGCTTAGAACTAGTCTCCTACGAGCAGTACTTC.

The chain recombines TRBV18 with TRBJ2-1; the match to TRBD2 covers 14 bases. CDR1 KGHSH and CDR2 LQKENI come from the germline V gene. V was clipped by 4 bases and J by 8 bases; unmatched bases: 7. This CDR3 comprises 16 residues. CDR3 sequence reads: CASSRTGTSGSYEQFF. The CDR3 nucleotides read TGTGCCAGCTCACGGACCGGGACTAGCGGGAGTTATGAGCAGTTCTTC.

The chain is built from TRBV11-2 and TRBJ2-7, with D possibly matching TRBD1 (6 bases). This CDR3 has 14 amino acids. The germline V gene encodes CDR1 SGHAT and CDR2 FQNNGV. V was trimmed by 3 bases and J by 4 bases, leaving 13 bases between them. CDR3 region: CASSLTTGFYEQYF. The CDR3 coding sequence is TGTGCCAGCAGCTTGACGACAGGATTTTACGAGCAGTACTTC.

This clone appeared a single time. Other DNA sequences in this sample translate to the same CDR3. The chain links TRBV2 to TRBJ1-6; D is perhaps TRBD1 (6 bases). CDR1 is SNHLY and CDR2 is FYNNEI in the germline V gene. The ends were cut back, 7 bases at V and 7 bases at J, with 11 bases in the middle. CDR3 size: 13 residues. CDR3: CASIGQGNSPLHF. The CDR3 DNA is TGTGCCAGCATTGGGCAGGGGAATTCACCCCTCCACTTT.

This clone was recorded once. The J gene is TRBJ2-7, the V gene TRBV10-3, with D uncertain. The CDR3 has 12 amino acids. The germline V gene has CDR1 ENHRY and CDR2 SYGVKD. V lost 2 bases and J lost 4, with 6 bases in between. This CDR3 is CAISEGTYEQYF. The CDR3 DNA reads TGTGCCATCAGTGAGGGTACGTACGAGCAGTACTTC.

This chain connects TRBV5-1 to TRBJ2-7; no clear D gene. There are 14 residues in the CDR3. Germline CDR1 SGHRS, CDR2 YFSETQ. V lost 4 bases and J 2 bases, leaving 13 bases between the germline ends. CDR3 amino acids: CASSDSGIPYEQYF. DNA for the CDR3: TGCGCCAGCAGCGACTCAGGTATCCCCTACGAGCAGTACTTC.

Notes on this clone: Other DNA sequences in the same sample also yield this CDR3. This sequence joins TRBV18 and TRBJ2-5; D uncertain. The CDR3 is 13 residues long. V was pared by 1 base and J by 5 bases, with 8 bases between. From germline, CDR1 is KGHSH and CDR2 LQKENI. CDR3 in DNA: TGTGCCAGCTCACCACGGAGTCTCGAGACCCAGTACTTC. It is translated as CASSPRSLETQYF.